The 27 T cell receptor beta chains reported below all come from one sample, sequenced in a study of cytomegalovirus exposure and HLA in healthy donors. Produced via immunoSEQ multiplex PCR; TCRdb's table is partial and in-frame only. The table includes roughly 180,000 clones, 75% to 90% detected once. What was sequenced was PBMCs. The receptors here all came from a young man in good health and CMV-seropositive.

V is TRBV6-5 and J is TRBJ1-2; D is uncertain. The CDR3 sequence is 14 residues long. Germline V gene data show CDR1 as MNHEY and CDR2 as SVGAGI. Trimming shortened V by 4 bases and J by 7 bases, and 16 bases separated the two germline ends. CDR3 amino acids: CASSSTTTTGGYTF. DNA for the CDR3: TGTGCCAGCAGTTCCACAACTACGACGGGTGGCTACACCTTC.

The genes are TRBV9 and TRBJ2-2; D possibly corresponds to TRBD2 (5 bases). This CDR3 has 15 residues. V lost 0 bases, J lost 4 bases, and 10 bases lay in between. Germline V gives CDR1 SGDLS, CDR2 YYNGEE. CDR3 amino acids: CASSVVFAGTGELFF. In nucleotides, the CDR3 is TGTGCCAGCAGCGTAGTTTTTGCGGGCACCGGGGAGCTGTTTTTT.

The V gene is TRBV7-3, the J gene TRBJ2-2, with 7 bases matching TRBD1. V was clipped by 5 bases and J by 1 base; unmatched bases: 7. The CDR3 is made up of 16 amino acids. From germline, CDR1 is SGHTA and CDR2 FQGTGA. CDR3 residues: CASSPDRALNTGELFF. The CDR3, as DNA: TGTGCCAGCAGCCCCGACAGGGCACTGAACACCGGGGAGCTGTTTTTT.

The V and J genes are TRBV7-3 and TRBJ2-3, with TRBD2 matching over 13 bases. This CDR3 region has 16 residues. Germline assignment: CDR1 SGHTA and CDR2 FQGTGA. V dropped 0 bases and J dropped 5; count of bases not matched to a gene: 2. CDR3 loop: CASSLTGTSGKDTQYF. The CDR3 DNA sequence: TGTGCCAGCAGCTTAACTGGGACTAGCGGGAAAGATACGCAGTATTTT.

The V and J genes are TRBV7-3 and TRBJ2-1; the D gene is possibly TRBD1 (6 bases). Germline V CDR1 and CDR2: SGHTA, FQGTGA. The CDR3 spans 14 residues. Trimming removed 5 bases from V and 7 bases from J, with 15 bases in between. DNA for the CDR3: TGTGCCAGCAGCGAAGGACAGTGGGGTAATGAGCAGTTCTTC. It is translated as CASSEGQWGNEQFF.

The chain is built from TRBV7-8 and TRBJ2-7; TRBD2 aligns across 7 bases. After removal of 5 bases from V and 4 bases from J, the junction contained 11 bases not matched to a gene. Germline V CDR1 and CDR2: SGHVS, FQNEAQ. This CDR3 is 15 amino acids long. The CDR3 bases are TGTGCCAGCAGCAGGGACTATTCAATCCAATACGAGCAGTACTTC. This translates into CASSRDYSIQYEQYF.

V and J are TRBV2 and TRBJ2-7; possible D gene TRBD1, 6 bases. Germline-derived CDR1 and CDR2 are SNHLY and FYNNEI. V lost 9 bases and J lost 5, with 14 bases in between. The CDR3 is 12 residues long. CDR3 protein: CASIRGTHEQYF. As DNA, the CDR3 is TGTGCCAGTATCAGGGGAACCCACGAGCAGTACTTC.

The chain carries TRBV7-8 and TRBJ2-2; 7 bases map to TRBD2. CDR1 SGHVS and CDR2 FQNEAQ come from the germline V gene. V lost 5 bases to trimming and J lost 5 bases; unmatched junction nucleotides: 8. The CDR3 sequence is 15 residues long. The CDR3 DNA follows: TGTGCCAGCAGCGAGAGGACTAGTTGGACCGGGGAGCTGTTTTTT. It yields the protein CASSERTSWTGELFF.

This sequence joins TRBV2 and TRBJ2-2; tentatively, D is TRBD2 (6 bases). The CDR3 consists of 18 residues. With 0 bases removed from V and 4 bases from J, the gap between germline ends came to 18 bases. Germline V lookup: CDR1 SNHLY, CDR2 FYNNEI. CDR3: CASSEALFGGMGTGELFF. In nucleotides, the CDR3 is TGTGCCAGCAGTGAAGCGCTCTTCGGGGGAATGGGCACCGGGGAGCTGTTTTTT.

A single count supports this clone. The J gene is TRBJ2-7, the V gene TRBV29-1; 9 nucleotides line up with TRBD1. Germline V gene sequence: CDR1 SQVTM, CDR2 ANQGSEA. This CDR3 is built from 15 residues. After removal of 3 bases from V and 6 bases from J, the junction contained 12 bases not matched to a gene. The CDR3 DNA reads TGCAGCGTTGATGAGGACGGGACAGGGCAATCCGAGCAGTACTTC. Protein: CSVDEDGTGQSEQYF.

A single count supports this clone. CDR3 amino acids: CASREGATSEQYF. DNA for the CDR3: TGTGCCAGCCGGGAGGGAGCTACGAGCGAGCAGTACTTC. The chain carries TRBV6-5 and TRBJ2-7; 8 bases fit TRBD2. Germline V gene data show CDR1 as MNHEY and CDR2 as SVGAGI. Trimming cost V 8 bases and J 6 bases; bases outside gene matches: 9. The CDR3 runs 13 residues.

The V call is TRBV7-2, the J call TRBJ1-2, with D perhaps matching TRBD1 (6 bases). CDR3 size: 12 residues. Trimming removed 1 base from V and 8 bases from J, with 8 bases in between. The germline V gene encodes CDR1 SGHTA and CDR2 FQGNSA. The DNA for the CDR3 is TGTGCCAGCAGCTTAGACAGGGAGGGCTACACCTTC. Residues: CASSLDREGYTF.

The V gene is TRBV6-4, the J gene TRBJ2-1, with 12 bases identical to TRBD1. J gave up 6 bases and V 10 bases, and 10 bases lay outside the gene matches. The CDR3 covers 15 residues. Looked up from germline, CDR1 is MRHNA and CDR2 is SNTAGT. The CDR3 bases are TGTGCCACACGGAGCCGGGACAGGGGGCCCAATGAGCAGTTCTTC. Translation: CATRSRDRGPNEQFF.

This clone was seen only once. The V gene is TRBV4-1, the J gene TRBJ2-1, with 7 bases lining up with TRBD1. V lost 1 base to trimming and J lost 12 bases; unmatched junction nucleotides: 18. Per the germline V gene, CDR1 is MGHRA and CDR2 is YSYEKL. The CDR3 contains 17 residues. DNA for the CDR3: TGCGCCAGCAGCCAAGTATCCGGGACAGCGACGTGGATTGGGCAGTTCTTC. It specifies CASSQVSGTATWIGQFF.

The chain links TRBV5-1 to TRBJ2-1; no clear D gene. Looked up from germline, CDR1 is SGHRS and CDR2 is YFSETQ. The CDR3 extends over 16 amino acids. The V and J ends lost 1 base and 5 bases respectively, with 16 bases between them. The CDR3 protein is CASSLMLGFGDNEQFF. In DNA form, the CDR3 reads TGCGCCAGCAGCTTGATGTTGGGCTTCGGTGACAATGAGCAGTTCTTC.

This chain links TRBV5-6 with TRBJ1-1; TRBD1 matches 9 bases. Per germline, CDR1 SGHDT and CDR2 YYEEEE. The CDR3 has 16 residues. Trimming cost V 1 base and J 0 bases; bases outside gene matches: 4. DNA of the CDR3: TGTGCCAGCAGCTTGCAGGGACAGGGTATGAACACTGAAGCTTTCTTT. It codes for CASSLQGQGMNTEAFF.

This clone was recorded a few times. The chain combines TRBV14 with TRBJ1-2; 12 bases map to TRBD1. The CDR3 extends over 17 amino acids. With V trimmed by 1 base and J by 8 bases, 11 bases remained unmatched. In germline, CDR1 is SGHDN, CDR2 FVKESK. The CDR3 sequence is CASSQAAVGQGARGYTF. CDR3 in DNA: TGTGCCAGCAGCCAAGCTGCCGTGGGACAGGGGGCGCGGGGCTACACCTTC.

The rearrangement joins TRBV14 to TRBJ2-1, with 11 bases lining up with TRBD2. J lost 2 bases, V lost 3 bases, and 12 bases had no gene match. The length of the CDR3 is 19 residues. The germline CDR1 and CDR2 sequences are SGHDN and FVKESK. This chain's CDR3 is CASSQVTGLAGGTYNEQFF. The DNA of the CDR3 is TGTGCCAGCAGCCAGGTCACTGGGCTAGCGGGAGGAACCTACAATGAGCAGTTCTTC.

The V gene is TRBV4-1, the J gene TRBJ2-7; 7 bases map to TRBD1. There are 16 residues in the CDR3. The junction had 14 bases not matched to a gene; V was cut back by 5 bases and J by 4 bases. Germline CDR1 and CDR2: MGHRA and YSYEKL. As DNA, the CDR3 is TGCGCCAGCAGCTCTTTAGGGGCAGGGGGTTGGTACGAGCAGTACTTC. This translates into CASSSLGAGGWYEQYF.

The chain couples TRBV5-6 to TRBJ1-3; 7 positions agree with TRBD1. The CDR3 is 15 amino acids. V shed 3 bases and J 5 bases; nucleotides not matched to a gene: 8. From germline, CDR1 is SGHDT and CDR2 YYEEEE. CDR3 sequence reads: CASSSGQISRNTIYF. DNA for the CDR3: TGTGCCAGCAGCTCGGGACAGATATCGCGAAACACCATATATTTT.

This chain links TRBV19 with TRBJ2-1; D gene ambiguous. This CDR3 spans 13 amino acids. The germline CDR1 and CDR2 sequences are LNHDA and SQIVND (reference sequence). Trimming removed 0 bases from V and 8 bases from J, with 8 bases in between. The CDR3 here is CASSIESTYEQFF. CDR3 DNA sequence: TGTGCCAGTAGTATAGAGTCTACGTATGAGCAGTTCTTC.

The chain uses TRBV27 and TRBJ2-2; 9 positions match TRBD1. V trimming: 5 bases; J trimming: 11 bases; junction bases outside the gene matches: 9. Germline values: CDR1 MNHEY, CDR2 SMNVEV (reference sequence). This CDR3 spans 14 amino acids. The CDR3 loop reads CASSPPAGQGELFF. In nucleotides, the CDR3 is TGTGCCAGCAGTCCGCCGGCGGGACAGGGAGAGCTGTTTTTT.

The chain combines TRBV27 with TRBJ1-2, with D possibly being TRBD1 (5 bases). The CDR3 consists of 12 residues. Between the trimmed V and J ends, which lost 5 bases and 6 bases, there was a span of 10 bases. Germline V gene sequence: CDR1 MNHEY, CDR2 SMNVEV (reference sequence). This CDR3 is CASSPTGDGYTF. CDR3 sequence (DNA): TGTGCCAGCAGTCCCACAGGCGATGGCTACACCTTC.

This clone was found once. The V call is TRBV7-9, the J call TRBJ2-3; TRBD2 matches 7 bases. CDR3 length: 17 residues. V was clipped by 3 bases and J by 0 bases; unmatched bases: 9. Looked up from germline, CDR1 is SEHNR and CDR2 is FQNEAQ (reference sequence). DNA for the CDR3: TGTGCCAGCAGCTTCGTCGCTAGCGGCACTAGCACAGATACGCAGTATTTT. Protein product: CASSFVASGTSTDTQYF.

The V call is TRBV6-8, the J call TRBJ1-4, with 9 bases aligning to TRBD1. The V gene end was trimmed by 0 bases and the J gene end by 4 bases; junction bases not matched to a gene: 12. Germline CDR1 is MNHGY and CDR2 is SAAAGT. The CDR3 consists of 19 residues. In DNA, the CDR3 is TGTGCCAGCAGTTACTCCGACAGGGGGGATCTCAAGGGTAATGAAAAACTGTTTTTT. It yields the protein CASSYSDRGDLKGNEKLFF.

This chain uses TRBV7-2 with TRBJ2-7; 8 bases align to TRBD2. The ends lost 3 bases at V and 3 bases at J; junction bases unmatched: 7. Germline assignment: CDR1 SGHTA and CDR2 FQGNSA. This CDR3 has 15 amino acids. CDR3 protein: CASSLTPGLVYEQYF. CDR3 DNA sequence: TGTGCCAGCAGCTTGACCCCGGGACTAGTCTACGAGCAGTACTTC. The variable domain in full, with the rest retrieved from reference TRBV7-2 and TRBJ2-7, is GAGVSQSPSNKVTEKGKDVELRCDPISGHTALYWYRQSLGQGLEFLIYFQGNSAPDKSGLPSDRFSAERTGGSVSTLTIQRTQQEDSAVYLCASSLTPGLVYEQYFGPGTRLTVT.

The rearrangement uses TRBV27 and TRBJ2-3, with TRBD2 matching 8 bases. With 8 bases clipped from V and 5 bases from J, the junction kept 6 bases outside the gene matches. The CDR3 loop spans 13 amino acids. Germline assignment: CDR1 MNHEY and CDR2 SMNVEV (reference sequence). The CDR3 region is CASGFGGGDTQYF. Written as DNA, the CDR3 is TGTGCCAGCGGGTTCGGGGGGGGAGATACGCAGTATTTT.